Presented here are 14 T cell receptor beta chains from one specimen sequenced in a study of identical twins. Each CDR3 protein gets one entry after TCRdb re-called the 5' RACE reads with MiXCR. Of about 720,000 distinct CDR3 sequences in the sample, roughly 18% are singletons; the top ten hold about an eighth. The sample was also reused in another study, on T cells expressing NK-cell markers.

What was sequenced was PBMCs. Receptors were obtained from a young woman in good health.

The J gene is TRBJ2-7, the V gene TRBV6-5; unclear D gene. V was shortened by 0 bases and J by 6 bases, with 9 bases between the two germline ends. Germline V CDR1 and CDR2: MNHEY, SVGAGI. The CDR3 is made up of 13 amino acids. CDR3: CASSYSFESEQYF. As DNA, the CDR3 is TGTGCCAGCAGTTACTCGTTCGAATCCGAGCAGTACTTC.

V and J are TRBV20-1 and TRBJ2-5, with 14 bases aligning to TRBD2. CDR3 length equals 14 residues. From germline, CDR1 is DFQATT and CDR2 SNEGSKA (reference sequence). Unmatched junction bases numbered 3, after V lost 5 bases and J lost 4 bases. CDR3 residues: CSAGTSGSGETQYF. Written as DNA, the CDR3 is TGCAGTGCTGGGACTAGCGGGAGTGGAGAGACCCAGTACTTC.

The CDR3 DNA reads as TGCAGCGTTGCAGATCTGAATCAGCCCCAGCATTTT. It yields the protein CSVADLNQPQHF. V gene TRBV29-1 combines with J gene TRBJ1-5; the D is unclear. Germline CDR1 is SQVTM and CDR2 is ANQGSEA. This CDR3 has 12 residues. Between the trimmed V and J ends, which lost 4 bases and 4 bases, there was a span of 8 bases. The whole variable domain, remainder taken from reference TRBV29-1 and TRBJ1-5, is SAVISQKPSRDICQRGTSLTIQCQVDSQVTMMFWYRQQPGQSLTLIATANQGSEATYESGFVIDKFPISRPNLTFSTLTVSNMSPEDSSIYLCSVADLNQPQHFGDGTRLSIL.

This clonotype was observed a single time. This chain links TRBV20-1 with TRBJ2-7; D gene unclear. CDR1 DFQATT and CDR2 SNEGSKA come from the germline V gene (reference sequence). Trimming removed 3 bases at V and 0 bases at J, with 9 bases between. This CDR3 comprises 13 residues. As DNA, the CDR3 is TGCAGTGCTAGGAAGAGTTTCTCCTACGAGCAGTACTTC. It translates to CSARKSFSYEQYF.

This clonotype has just a few counts. The chain carries TRBV6-1 and TRBJ2-7, with 8 bases aligning to TRBD1. The germline gives CDR1 MNHNS, CDR2 SASEGT. V was pared by 6 bases and J by 1 base, with 8 bases of the junction left unmatched. This CDR3 is built from 15 residues. The CDR3 bases are TGTGCCAGCAGCATCGGACAGGGTCCTTCCTACGAGCAGTACTTC. The encoded protein is CASSIGQGPSYEQYF.

V gene TRBV18 combines with J gene TRBJ1-4, with D tentatively TRBD1 (6 bases). Trimming took 6 bases from V and 7 from J, leaving 21 bases between them. This CDR3 is 16 amino acids long. Germline V lookup: CDR1 KGHSH, CDR2 LQKENI. CDR3 in amino acids: CASSLYTGRSSEKLFF. CDR3 nucleotides: TGTGCCAGCTCGCTGTATACAGGGCGGAGTAGTGAAAAACTGTTTTTT.

This clonotype was counted between two and nine times. This chain links TRBV12-3 or TRBV12-4 with TRBJ1-5; the D is unclear. Trimming cost V 2 bases and J 0 bases, with 8 bases left between them. The CDR3 spans 15 residues. Here the CDR3 DNA reads TGTGCCAGCAGTTTAAGGCTCAGTAGCAATCAGCCCCAGCATTTT. As protein: CASSLRLSSNQPQHF.

The sample holds a few counts of this clonotype. V and J are TRBV5-1 and TRBJ2-7; 7 bases are a match to TRBD2. Trimming at V came to 4 bases and at J to 1 base, leaving 5 bases not matched to a gene. This CDR3 has 14 residues. Germline loops: CDR1 SGHRS, CDR2 YFSETQ. The CDR3, as DNA: TGCGCCAGCAGCCCGGGAGGCCAATCCTACGAGCAGTACTTC. Translated, it gives CASSPGGQSYEQYF.

This clonotype came up a few times. The chain carries TRBV29-1 and TRBJ2-1, with D perhaps matching TRBD2 (6 bases). The CDR3 spans 17 residues. Trimming pared 5 bases from V and 6 bases from J, leaving 26 bases between. Germline lookup yields CDR1 SQVTM and CDR2 ANQGSEA. The CDR3 DNA sequence: TGCAGCGTTAAAGCGAGAGCGGGCACCCCTCCCGGCAATGAGCAGTTCTTC. Translated: CSVKARAGTPPGNEQFF.

The gene calls are TRBV6-2 or TRBV6-3 and TRBJ2-7, with 8 bases matching TRBD2. CDR1 and CDR2 (germline): MNHEY, SVGEGT. Trimming at V came to 1 base and at J to 7 bases, leaving 6 bases not matched to a gene. CDR3 length equals 14 residues. The CDR3 coding sequence is TGTGCCAGCAGTTACTACGGGAGGGCCCGGGAGCAGTACTTC. Protein sequence: CASSYYGRAREQYF.

In DNA, the CDR3 is TGCGCCAGCAGGGGCGGTCTACAAATTGCGAATGAGCAGTTCTTC. Its translation is CASRGGLQIANEQFF. V and J are TRBV5-1 and TRBJ2-1; D is unresolved. CDR3 size: 15 residues. The germline V gene has CDR1 SGHRS and CDR2 YFSETQ. V was pared by 5 bases and J by 7 bases, with 19 bases between. Combining the CDR3 with reference TRBV5-1 and TRBJ2-1 gives the whole variable domain KAGVTQTPRYLIKTRGQQVTLSCSPISGHRSVSWYQQTPGQGLQFLFEYFSETQRNKGNFPGRFSGRQFSNSRSEMNVSTLELGDSALYLCASRGGLQIANEQFFGPGTRLTVL.

The V call is TRBV12-3 or TRBV12-4, the J call TRBJ2-1; perhaps TRBD2 as D (6 bases). The CDR3 loop spans 11 amino acids. V was pared by 8 bases and J by 6 bases, with 8 bases between. CDR3 amino acids: CASVGGNEQFF. The CDR3 coding sequence is TGTGCCAGCGTGGGGGGCAATGAGCAGTTCTTC.

The chain links TRBV7-2 to TRBJ2-7; D ambiguous. The ends were cut back, 2 bases at V and 6 bases at J, with 23 bases in the middle. Germline lookup yields CDR1 SGHTA and CDR2 FQGNSA. The length of the CDR3 is 17 residues. Here the CDR3 DNA reads TGTGCCAGCAGCTTACTAAGAAGCCCAGGAGCAAAGGCCGAGCAGTACTTC. Translated: CASSLLRSPGAKAEQYF.

V gene TRBV4-3 combines with J gene TRBJ2-1; 14 bases line up with TRBD2. J lost 7 bases, V lost 2 bases, and 7 bases had no gene match. The CDR3 is 17 amino acids. CDR1 and CDR2 from the germline V gene are LGHNA and YSLEER. The CDR3 spells CASSQSPTSGRANEQFF. For the CDR3, the DNA is TGCGCCAGCAGCCAATCTCCGACTAGCGGGAGGGCAAATGAGCAGTTCTTC.